This T cell receptor (beta chain) was profiled in a study of Ad26.COV2.S vaccination and SARS-CoV-2 variants. The wider study: Donor was one of the participants in the Ad26.COV2.S arm of the COV1001 trial. Whole-study findings and limits: Vaccinees reportedly had broad spike-specific CD8+ and CD4+ T cell responses.

There are 13 residues in the CDR3. Germline V gene data show CDR1 as KGHDR and CDR2 as SFDVKD. Trimming left V 7 bases short and J 5 bases short, with 11 bases between. Treatment denoted: 15 to 20 received Ad26.COV2.S at low or high dose, single or two shots; five or six received placebo; per-sample allocation not given. Samples came from day 63 after the first vaccine or placebo injection. This vaccine is an Ad26 vector that expresses the Wuhan-strain SARS-CoV-2 spike. In the case of this clone: As yet, its antigen is unknown.

The assay was immunoSEQ multiplex PCR, and TCRdb's table has in-frame clones only and misses some. Here the sample spans about 420,000 clones, 70% to 90% being singletons. The receptor's source is a person between 18 and 60 years old who received the Ad26.COV2.S COVID-19 vaccine or a placebo. The chain carries TRBV24-1 and TRBJ2-1, with D unclear. The sequencing here drew on peripheral blood, taken in a trial of Ad26.COV2.S vaccine versus placebo. The CDR3 coding sequence is TGTGCCACCAGAGGCAGACCTCACAATGAGCAGTTCTTC. Translation gives CATRGRPHNEQFF.